This T cell receptor beta chain was recorded in a study of blood T cell repertoires in COVID-19. Background on the study: The United States, Italy and Spain were the sources of the acute and convalescent COVID-19 samples. PBMCs, B-cell-depleted T cells, or T cells provided the cDNA or gDNA that made up the material.

Original handling: How many nucleated cells were present was estimated from reference gene primer amplification. Using immunoSEQ multiplex PCR, the repertoire was profiled, and TCRdb retains in-frame clones only, with some absent. V, J and clone size derive from that table, while D and trimming were established from the DNA sequence. The profile shows some 150,000 clones, around four fifths of them singletons. V lost 5 bases and J lost 2, with 11 bases in between. The CDR3 is 13 amino acids. Germline CDR1 SGHRS, CDR2 YFSETQ. This chain uses TRBV5-1 with TRBJ2-7; D not resolved. Sequenced: peripheral blood. The source of this sequence is a human donor in a cohort sampled during active COVID-19. The CDR3 spells CASRANSAYEQYF. CDR3 DNA: TGCGCCAGCAGAGCCAACTCCGCCTACGAGCAGTACTTC.